The 9 T cell receptor beta chains below were found in one sample sequenced in a study of cytomegalovirus exposure and HLA in healthy donors. A multiplex PCR was run with 60 Vbeta primers and 13 Jbeta primers. Only in-frame clones appear in the TCRdb table, and some are missing; sequencing was by immunoSEQ multiplex PCR. Of about 160,000 clones listed, about 79% are singletons. Sequencing was performed on PBMCs. Receptors originate from a man aged 45 to 65 in good health and CMV-seropositive.

The chain joins TRBV7-9 to TRBJ2-7; 8 bases fit TRBD1. Germline CDR1 is SEHNR and CDR2 is FQNEAQ (reference sequence). This CDR3 contains 13 residues. With V trimmed by 4 bases and J by 5 bases, 4 bases remained unmatched. CDR3 DNA: TGTGCCAGCAGCTCGGACAGGGCCCACGAGCAGTACTTC. Its translation is CASSSDRAHEQYF.

This clone was seen a handful of times. The rearrangement links TRBV27 to TRBJ2-1, with a possible D match to TRBD2 (5 bases). V was shortened by 10 bases and J by 3 bases, with 13 bases between the two germline ends. The CDR3 has 13 amino acids. Germline CDR1 MNHEY, CDR2 SMNVEV (reference sequence). CDR3 sequence reads: CAIRSDYYNEQFF. The CDR3 DNA is TGTGCCATCCGAAGCGACTACTACAATGAGCAGTTCTTC.

This chain uses TRBV6-5 with TRBJ2-2; D unclear. Trimming took 5 bases from V and 4 from J, leaving 14 bases between them. This CDR3 spans 15 amino acids. Per germline, CDR1 MNHEY and CDR2 SVGAGI. CDR3 in DNA: TGTGCCAGCAGTCCGAGGATGCTGGGCACCGGGGAGCTGTTTTTT. This translates into CASSPRMLGTGELFF.

The gene calls are TRBV6-4 and TRBJ2-2; TRBD1 agrees at 8 bases. This CDR3 spans 20 amino acids. CDR1 MRHNA and CDR2 SNTAGT come from the germline V gene. J lost 0 bases, V lost 3 bases, and 15 bases had no gene match. The CDR3 DNA is TGTGCCAGCAGTGATGGGCGGAGGCAGGGGGCCAGTCCGAACACCGGGGAGCTGTTTTTT. It encodes CASSDGRRQGASPNTGELFF.

The V call is TRBV9, the J call TRBJ2-1, with 7 nucleotides matching TRBD1. V lost 0 bases to trimming and J lost 0 bases; unmatched junction nucleotides: 6. The CDR3 is made up of 17 amino acids. Germline V gene sequence: CDR1 SGDLS, CDR2 YYNGEE. The CDR3 coding sequence is TGTGCCAGCAGCGTAGTGCCGACAGGGATCTCCTACAATGAGCAGTTCTTC. This sequence encodes CASSVVPTGISYNEQFF.

The chain links TRBV7-2 to TRBJ2-5; 9 bases align to TRBD2. V lost 5 bases, J lost 2 bases, and 12 bases stayed unmatched. Germline V gene data show CDR1 as SGHTA and CDR2 as FQGNSA. This CDR3 contains 17 residues. CDR3: CASSPRPPLAGQETQYF. CDR3 DNA: TGTGCCAGCAGCCCCCGCCCCCCCCTAGCGGGGCAAGAGACCCAGTACTTC.

The V call is TRBV2, the J call TRBJ2-3, with 7 bases lining up with TRBD2. Germline lookup yields CDR1 SNHLY and CDR2 FYNNEI. The trim removed 7 bases at V and 3 bases at J, leaving 4 bases unmatched. This CDR3 region has 13 residues. DNA of the CDR3: TGTGCCAGCATGCGGGGAGGGACAGATACGCAGTATTTT. Its protein product is CASMRGGTDTQYF.

This rearrangement joins TRBV2 to TRBJ1-5, with 7 bases identical to TRBD1. Germline V gene lookup returns CDR1 SNHLY and CDR2 FYNNEI. This CDR3 is built from 15 residues. J gave up 3 bases and V 6 bases, and 8 bases lay outside the gene matches. The CDR3 DNA is TGTGCCAGCAGCTATGGGACAGCTGACAATCAGCCCCAGCATTTT. Translation gives CASSYGTADNQPQHF. The full variable domain, rest sourced from reference TRBV2 and TRBJ1-5, is EPEVTQTPSHQVTQMGQEVILRCVPISNHLYFYWYRQILGQKVEFLVSFYNNEISEKSEIFDDQFSVERPDGSNFTLKIRSTKLEDSAMYFCASSYGTADNQPQHFGDGTRLSIL.

The chain uses TRBV27 and TRBJ2-1; 12 bases agree with TRBD2. CDR3 size: 20 residues. The germline CDR1 and CDR2 sequences are MNHEY and SMNVEV (reference sequence). V shed 3 bases and J 0 bases; nucleotides not matched to a gene: 12. The CDR3 sequence: CASSFLGLAGPSSSYNEQFF. CDR3 coding DNA: TGTGCCAGCAGTTTCCTCGGACTAGCGGGACCTTCAAGCTCCTACAATGAGCAGTTCTTC.